These 16 T cell receptor beta chains were all obtained from the same sample, sequenced in a study of T cell repertoires in cytomegalovirus infection. TCRdb itself ran the reads through MiXCR, one entry per CDR3 protein. This repertoire shows 350,000 to 450,000 distinct CDR3 sequences, 18% found once; its top ten account for 7.5% to 9%. Sequencing was carried out using PBMCs. These receptors were collected from a human donor in good health (CMV status not recorded). Some clones in this sample may be carry-over from other donors' samples.

This clonotype was seen at least ten times. This chain links TRBV6-6 with TRBJ1-2; no definite D call. This CDR3 has 14 residues. Germline CDR1 MNHNY, CDR2 SVGAGI (reference sequence). V was trimmed by 1 base and J by 4 bases, leaving 10 bases between them. The CDR3 is CASSYFGPPYGYTF. In DNA, the CDR3 is TGTGCCAGCAGTTACTTTGGACCGCCCTATGGCTACACCTTC.

The sample holds many counts of this clonotype. V and J are TRBV7-2 and TRBJ2-1; tentatively, D is TRBD1 (5 bases). V was pared by 5 bases and J by 4 bases, with 12 bases between. Germline-derived CDR1 and CDR2 are SGHTA and FQGNSA. The CDR3 is made up of 14 amino acids. The CDR3 protein is CASSRRQLYNEQFF. The CDR3 DNA sequence: TGTGCCAGCAGCCGACGACAGTTATACAATGAGCAGTTCTTC.

The rearrangement joins TRBV2 to TRBJ2-5; 7 bases are a match to TRBD2. With 6 bases clipped from V and 4 bases from J, the junction kept 2 bases outside the gene matches. The CDR3 totals 12 residues. CDR1 SNHLY and CDR2 FYNNEI come from the germline V gene. CDR3 region: CASRGEGETQYF. CDR3 nucleotides: TGTGCCAGCAGGGGGGAGGGAGAGACCCAGTACTTC.

This clonotype was picked up one time. V usage is TRBV28 and J usage is TRBJ2-3, with D tentatively TRBD1 (6 bases). V lost 2 bases and J 2 bases, leaving 14 bases between the germline ends. Germline V gene data show CDR1 as MDHEN and CDR2 as SYDVKM. The CDR3 runs 16 residues. The CDR3 sequence: CASSLGFGQHTDTQYF. CDR3 nucleotide sequence: TGTGCCAGCAGTTTAGGATTTGGACAGCACACAGATACGCAGTATTTT.

The chain couples TRBV20-1 to TRBJ2-1, with D possibly called TRBD1 or TRBD2 (5 bases each). The CDR3 runs to 12 residues. Deletions cut 5 bases from V and 8 bases from J, with 13 bases between. Germline V CDR1 and CDR2: DFQATT, SNEGSKA (reference sequence). CDR3 sequence (DNA): TGCAGTGCTGGACGGGGACCGGATGAGCAGTTCTTC. This encodes CSAGRGPDEQFF.

This clonotype was recorded many times. Here the CDR3 DNA reads TGTGCCAGCAGTTACAGGGACGGACTTAATGAAAAACTGTTTTTT. Its translation is CASSYRDGLNEKLFF. This rearrangement joins TRBV12-3 or TRBV12-4 to TRBJ1-4; TRBD1 might be the D (6 bases). V was shortened by 4 bases and J by 4 bases, with 13 bases between the two germline ends. The length of the CDR3 is 15 residues.

The sample holds many counts of this clonotype. The J gene is TRBJ1-5, the V gene TRBV7-2; D ambiguous. The germline V gene has CDR1 SGHTA and CDR2 FQGNSA. The V end was cut by 5 bases, the J end by 3 bases, with 8 bases between. The CDR3 loop spans 13 amino acids. DNA of the CDR3: TGTGCCAGCAGCCGCACTGACAATCAGCCCCAGCATTTT. This translates into CASSRTDNQPQHF.

This clonotype was counted between two and nine times. V usage is TRBV27 and J usage is TRBJ2-7; 7 nucleotides match TRBD1. Per germline, CDR1 MNHEY and CDR2 SMNVEV (reference sequence). Trimming took 5 bases from V and 3 from J; bases not matched to a gene: 4. The CDR3 is made up of 13 amino acids. The CDR3 loop is CASSRGQLYEQYF. The DNA of the CDR3 is TGTGCCAGCAGTAGGGGACAGCTCTACGAGCAGTACTTC.

This clonotype was detected many times. V gene TRBV7-2 combines with J gene TRBJ2-7; D is ambiguous. Germline V gene sequence: CDR1 SGHTA, CDR2 FQGNSA. With 1 base removed from V and 1 base from J, the gap between germline ends came to 8 bases. CDR3 length equals 14 residues. The CDR3, as DNA: TGTGCCAGCAGCTTAGGGCGGCAGTCCTACGAGCAGTACTTC. Its translation is CASSLGRQSYEQYF.

The genes are TRBV20-1 and TRBJ1-1; TRBD1 aligns across 7 bases. Germline CDR1 is DFQATT and CDR2 is SNEGSKA (reference sequence). The CDR3 has 12 residues. V gave up 4 bases and J gave up 7 bases; unmatched junction bases: 6. The DNA of the CDR3 is TGCAGTGCTACGTGGGCAGGGGGTGAAGCTTTCTTT. Its protein product is CSATWAGGEAFF.

This clonotype was observed a few times. The rearrangement joins TRBV5-1 to TRBJ2-7; 7 bases are shared with TRBD1. This CDR3 is built from 14 residues. The V gene's germline CDR1 is SGHRS and CDR2 YFSETQ. The ends lost 4 bases at V and 3 bases at J; junction bases unmatched: 7. This CDR3 reads CASSPLDRDYEQYF. Written as DNA, the CDR3 is TGCGCCAGCAGCCCATTAGACAGGGACTACGAGCAGTACTTC.

This clonotype was found many times. The chain links TRBV7-2 to TRBJ2-1; D not certain. Trimming took 5 bases from V and 0 from J, leaving 11 bases between them. Germline V gene sequence: CDR1 SGHTA, CDR2 FQGNSA. The length of the CDR3 is 15 residues. CDR3 residues: CASSTAVSSYNEQFF. Written as DNA, the CDR3 is TGTGCCAGCAGCACGGCGGTTAGCTCCTACAATGAGCAGTTCTTC.

This clonotype was detected a few times. This rearrangement joins TRBV28 to TRBJ2-1; tentative D call: TRBD2 (6 bases). The V gene's germline CDR1 is MDHEN and CDR2 SYDVKM. This CDR3 spans 14 amino acids. Between the trimmed V and J ends, which lost 7 bases and 7 bases, there was a span of 17 bases. CDR3 in amino acids: CASTPGLPLNEQFF. The CDR3 DNA sequence: TGTGCCAGCACCCCGGGACTCCCATTAAATGAGCAGTTCTTC.

This clonotype was observed many times. This chain joins TRBV7-6 and TRBJ2-3; D is unclear. Trimming stripped 2 bases from V and 4 bases from J, with 4 bases between. This CDR3 is built from 12 residues. Germline lookup yields CDR1 SGHVS and CDR2 FNYEAQ. The CDR3 bases are TGTGCCAGCAGCTTATGGGCAGATACGCAGTATTTT. This encodes CASSLWADTQYF.

The table lists this clonotype with many counts. This chain links TRBV7-8 with TRBJ1-1; D might be TRBD1 (5 bases). The V gene lost 5 bases and the J gene lost 0 bases, with 16 bases spanning the gap. Germline CDR1 reads SGHVS; CDR2 reads FQNEAQ. There are 16 residues in the CDR3. The CDR3 DNA follows: TGTGCCAGCAGCCCCCGGGGCGGACACATGAACACTGAAGCTTTCTTT. Encoded protein: CASSPRGGHMNTEAFF. Based on the CDR3 plus reference TRBV7-8 and TRBJ1-1, the full variable domain is GAGVSQSPRYKVAKRGQDVALRCDPISGHVSLFWYQQALGQGPEFLTYFQNEAQLDKSGLPSDRFFAERPEGSVSTLKIQRTQQEDSAVYLCASSPRGGHMNTEAFFGQGTRLTVV.

V gene TRBV5-5 combines with J gene TRBJ2-1; 7 positions agree with TRBD1. From germline, CDR1 is SGHKS and CDR2 YYEKEE (reference sequence). This CDR3 region has 14 residues. With V trimmed by 4 bases and J by 8 bases, 9 bases remained unmatched. The CDR3 DNA follows: TGTGCCAGCAGCCACAGGACAGGTAGATATGAGCAGTTCTTC. Translation: CASSHRTGRYEQFF.